This T cell receptor (beta chain) was sequenced in a study of CXCR3-negative and CXCR3-positive naive CD8 T cells. Points from the study as a whole: CXCR3-positive naive cells carried more hydrophobic TRB CDR3s than CXCR3-negative naive cells did. High diversity, comparable across both naive subsets, contrasted with much lower diversity in memory CD8+ cells.

CDR3 length: 16 amino acids. Germline assignment: CDR1 SEHNR and CDR2 FQNEAQ (reference sequence). About this clonotype itself: As yet, its antigen is unknown.

The study made its TRB cDNA libraries by 5' RACE, adding UMI labels. Using the 5' RACE reads, TCRdb records one entry per CDR3 protein without DNA. The listing contains 70,000 to 95,000 distinct CDR3 sequences. Triplicate sorting captured roughly 300,000 cells each from every CD8+ T cell subset. This chain joins TRBV7-9 and TRBJ1-2; TCRdb lists TRBD1, though no DNA is available to test this call. Sequences were obtained from naive CXCR3- CD8+ T cells from blood. The subset: CD45RO-CCR7+CD27+CD95- naive CD8+ T cells lacking CXCR3 (TNR3-). The sequence was collected from a human donor in good health. Some clones in this sample may be carry-over from other donors' samples. The CDR3 sequence is CASSSIVSGEDYGYTF.